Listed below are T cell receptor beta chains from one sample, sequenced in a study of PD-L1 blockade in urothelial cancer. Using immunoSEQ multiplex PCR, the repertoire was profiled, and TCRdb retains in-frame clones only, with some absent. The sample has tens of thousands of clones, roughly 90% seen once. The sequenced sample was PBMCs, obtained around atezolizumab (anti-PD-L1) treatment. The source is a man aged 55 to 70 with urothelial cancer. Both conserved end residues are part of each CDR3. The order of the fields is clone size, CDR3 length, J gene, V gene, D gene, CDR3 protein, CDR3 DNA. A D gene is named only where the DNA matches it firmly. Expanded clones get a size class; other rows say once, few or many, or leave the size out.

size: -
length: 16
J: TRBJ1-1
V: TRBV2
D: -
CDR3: CASSVRVRGGDVGAFF
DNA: TGTGCCAGCAGTGTTCGGGTCCGAGGGGGAGACGTTGGGGCTTTCTTT

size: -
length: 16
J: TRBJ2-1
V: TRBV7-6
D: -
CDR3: CASSLSQGRLLNEQFF
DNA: TGTGCCAGCAGCTTATCACAGGGCAGGTTGCTGAATGAGCAGTTCTTC

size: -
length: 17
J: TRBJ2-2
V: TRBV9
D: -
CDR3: CASSVRAENANTGELFF
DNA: TGTGCCAGCAGCGTCCGAGCGGAGAACGCGAACACCGGGGAGCTGTTTTTT

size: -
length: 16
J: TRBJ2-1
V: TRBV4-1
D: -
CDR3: CASSQGGLAVLGEQFF
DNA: TGCGCCAGCAGCCAAGGGGGGCTAGCGGTACTCGGTGAGCAGTTCTTC

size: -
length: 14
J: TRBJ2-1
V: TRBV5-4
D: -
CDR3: CASSLDTFYNEQFF
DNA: TGTGCCAGCAGCTTGGACACCTTTTACAATGAGCAGTTCTTC

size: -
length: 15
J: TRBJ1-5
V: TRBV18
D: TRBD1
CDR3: CASSPWGQSNQPQHF
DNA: TGTGCCAGCTCACCGTGGGGACAGAGCAATCAGCCCCAGCATTTT

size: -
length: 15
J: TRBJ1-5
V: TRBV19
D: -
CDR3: CASTSGGFGNQPQHF
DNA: TGTGCCAGTACCTCCGGGGGTTTTGGCAATCAGCCCCAGCATTTT

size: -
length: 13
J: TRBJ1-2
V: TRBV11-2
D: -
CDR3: CASSFGANYGYTF
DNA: TGTGCCAGCAGCTTCGGGGCTAACTATGGCTACACCTTC

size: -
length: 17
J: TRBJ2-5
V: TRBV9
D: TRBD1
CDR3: CASSVGKGAHVKETQYF
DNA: TGTGCCAGCAGCGTAGGGAAGGGGGCGCACGTGAAAGAGACCCAGTACTTC

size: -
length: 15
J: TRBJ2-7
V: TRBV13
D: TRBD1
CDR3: CASTQGAGTVSEQYF
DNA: TGTGCCAGCACCCAGGGGGCCGGGACGGTCAGCGAGCAGTACTTC

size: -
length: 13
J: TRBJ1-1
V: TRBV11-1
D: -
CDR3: CASSLMGGTEAFF
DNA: TGTGCCAGCAGCTTAATGGGAGGAACTGAAGCTTTCTTT

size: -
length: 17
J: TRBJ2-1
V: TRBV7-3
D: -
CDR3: CASSLIGPVIGGNEQFF
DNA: TGTGCCAGCAGCTTAATAGGTCCGGTAATTGGCGGCAATGAGCAGTTCTTC

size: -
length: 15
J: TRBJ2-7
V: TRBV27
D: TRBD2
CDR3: CASRGLVRSSYEQYF
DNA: TGTGCCAGCAGGGGACTAGTTAGGAGCTCCTACGAGCAGTACTTC

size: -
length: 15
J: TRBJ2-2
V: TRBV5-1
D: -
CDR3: CASTPTAVSTGELFF
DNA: TGCGCCAGCACCCCGACAGCCGTGAGCACCGGGGAGCTGTTTTTT

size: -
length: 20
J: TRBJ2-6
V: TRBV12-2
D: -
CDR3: CASRLTGTGFPQSGANVLTF
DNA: TGTGCAAGTCGCCTAACCGGGACAGGGTTCCCCCAATCTGGGGCCAACGTCCTGACTTTC

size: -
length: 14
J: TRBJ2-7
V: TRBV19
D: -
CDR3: CASSRSFSYYEQYF
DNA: TGTGCCAGTAGTCGGAGTTTTAGTTACTACGAGCAGTACTTC

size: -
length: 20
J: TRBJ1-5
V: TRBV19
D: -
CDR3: CASSMVWWQGRSVSAQPQHF
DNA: TGTGCCAGTAGTATGGTTTGGTGGCAGGGGCGCTCCGTCTCCGCTCAGCCCCAGCATTTT

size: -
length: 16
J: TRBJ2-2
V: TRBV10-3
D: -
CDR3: CAISESRGTNTGELFF
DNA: TGTGCCATCAGTGAGTCTAGGGGGACGAACACCGGGGAGCTGTTTTTT

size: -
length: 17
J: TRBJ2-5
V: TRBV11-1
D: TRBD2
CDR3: CASSPHTSAVIQETQYF
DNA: TGTGCCAGCAGCCCTCATACTAGCGCCGTTATCCAAGAGACCCAGTACTTC

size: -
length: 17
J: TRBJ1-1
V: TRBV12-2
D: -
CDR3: CAEYTRRAGGFNTEAFF
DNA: TGTGCAGAATACACACGGCGGGCAGGGGGATTTAACACTGAAGCTTTCTTT

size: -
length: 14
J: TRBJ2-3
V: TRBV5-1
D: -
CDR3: CASSLDRVADTQYF
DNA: TGCGCCAGCAGCTTGGACAGGGTTGCAGATACGCAGTATTTT

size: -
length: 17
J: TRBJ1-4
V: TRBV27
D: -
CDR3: CASRTFLRGQRDEKLFF
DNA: TGTGCCAGCAGGACATTCCTTAGAGGGCAGAGAGATGAAAAACTGTTTTTT

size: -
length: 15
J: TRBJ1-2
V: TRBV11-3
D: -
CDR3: CASSRGGEIGYGYTF
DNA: TGTGCCAGCAGCCGAGGGGGGGAGATTGGCTATGGCTACACCTTC

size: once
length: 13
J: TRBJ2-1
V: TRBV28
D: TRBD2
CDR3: CASNQGLAGVGFF
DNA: TGTGCCAGCAACCAGGGCCTAGCGGGAGTAGGGTTCTTC

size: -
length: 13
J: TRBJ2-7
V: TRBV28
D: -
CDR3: CASTMTALYEQYF
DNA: TGTGCCAGCACCATGACAGCCTTATACGAGCAGTACTTC

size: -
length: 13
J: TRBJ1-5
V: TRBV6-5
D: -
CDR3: CASHRASGQPQHF
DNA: TGTGCCAGCCACAGGGCTTCAGGGCAGCCCCAGCATTTT

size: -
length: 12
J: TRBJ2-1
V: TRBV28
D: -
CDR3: CASSLQVGEQFF
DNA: TGTGCCAGCAGTCTCCAGGTTGGTGAGCAGTTCTTC

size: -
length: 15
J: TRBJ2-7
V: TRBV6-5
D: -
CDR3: CASSYSRSDSYEQYF
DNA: TGTGCCAGCAGTTACTCTAGGAGCGATTCCTACGAGCAGTACTTC

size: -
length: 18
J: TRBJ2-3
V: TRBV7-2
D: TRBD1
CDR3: CASSLAIAGTGLPDTQYF
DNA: TGTGCCAGCAGCTTAGCTATCGCGGGGACAGGGTTACCCGATACGCAGTATTTT

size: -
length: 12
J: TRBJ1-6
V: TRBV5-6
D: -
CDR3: CASSGGGSPLHF
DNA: TGTGCCAGCAGCGGGGGGGGTTCACCCCTCCACTTT

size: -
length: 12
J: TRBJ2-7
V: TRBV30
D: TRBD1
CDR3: CAWDRGLNEQYF
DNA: TGTGCCTGGGACAGGGGGCTTAACGAGCAGTACTTC

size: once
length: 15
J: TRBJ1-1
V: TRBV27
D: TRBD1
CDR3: CASSLGTAMNTEAFF
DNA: TGTGCCAGCAGCCTTGGGACAGCCATGAACACTGAAGCTTTCTTT

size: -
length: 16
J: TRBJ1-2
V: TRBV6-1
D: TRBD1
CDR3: CASSEGNRGWARGYTF
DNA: TGTGCCAGCAGTGAAGGAAACAGGGGATGGGCGCGTGGCTACACCTTC

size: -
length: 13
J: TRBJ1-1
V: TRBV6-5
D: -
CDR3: CASSYGGGSEAFF
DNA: TGTGCCAGCAGTTACGGGGGGGGTTCCGAAGCTTTCTTT

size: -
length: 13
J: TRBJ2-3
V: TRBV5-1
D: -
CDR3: CASSSQGTDTQYF
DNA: TGCGCCAGCAGTTCACAGGGCACAGATACGCAGTATTTT

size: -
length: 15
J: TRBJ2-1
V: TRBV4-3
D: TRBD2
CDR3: CASSQEGTTYNEQFF
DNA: TGCGCCAGCAGCCAAGAAGGGACTACATACAATGAGCAGTTCTTC

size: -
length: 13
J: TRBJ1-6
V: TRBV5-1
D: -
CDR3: CASAPGGDSPLHF
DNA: TGCGCCAGCGCCCCGGGGGGCGATTCACCCCTCCACTTT

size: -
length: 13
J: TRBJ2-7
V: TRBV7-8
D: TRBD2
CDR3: CASNLAETYEQYF
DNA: TGTGCCAGCAATCTAGCGGAAACCTACGAGCAGTACTTC

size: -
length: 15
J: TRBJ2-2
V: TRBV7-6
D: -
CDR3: CASSPTTTTTGELFF
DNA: TGTGCCAGCAGCCCTACTACGACCACCACCGGGGAGCTGTTTTTT

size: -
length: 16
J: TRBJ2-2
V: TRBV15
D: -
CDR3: CATSRTRGANTGELFF
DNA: TGTGCCACCAGCAGAACCCGAGGTGCGAACACCGGGGAGCTGTTTTTT